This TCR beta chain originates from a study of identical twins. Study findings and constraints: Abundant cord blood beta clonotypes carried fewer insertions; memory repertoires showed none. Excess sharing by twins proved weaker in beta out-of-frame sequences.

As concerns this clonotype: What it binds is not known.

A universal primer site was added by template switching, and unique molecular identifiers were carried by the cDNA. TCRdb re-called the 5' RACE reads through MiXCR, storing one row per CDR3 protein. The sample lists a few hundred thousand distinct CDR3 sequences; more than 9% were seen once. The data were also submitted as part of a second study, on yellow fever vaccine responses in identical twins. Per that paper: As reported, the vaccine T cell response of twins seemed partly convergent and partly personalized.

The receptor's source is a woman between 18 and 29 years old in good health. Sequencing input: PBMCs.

Written as DNA, the CDR3 is TGTGCCAGCAGTGACAGGCGTGCAGCCGAAGGCTACGAGCAGTACTTC. It translates to CASSDRRAAEGYEQYF. The rearrangement links TRBV2 to TRBJ2-7, with unresolved D. The CDR3 loop spans 16 amino acids. Trimming shortened V by 3 bases and J by 3 bases, and 18 bases separated the two germline ends. The germline V gene has CDR1 SNHLY and CDR2 FYNNEI.